This T cell receptor (beta chain) was identified in a study of cytotoxic CD8 clonotypes in ibrutinib-treated CLL. Study summary: Recorded responses included about 25 partial and 2 complete; following median roughly 74 months, approximately 14 stayed remitted and about twelve progressed. Study-level findings and limits: Elevated clonality accompanied ibrutinib response, with a return toward baseline values at progression.

This CDR3 has 15 amino acids. The V end lost 6 bases, the J end lost 4 bases, and 18 bases lay between the germline ends. From germline, CDR1 is WSHSY and CDR2 SAAADI. Genomic DNA (around 2 micrograms) was obtained from cryopreserved PBMCs for construction of TCR beta libraries. This clone turned up a few times. Its antigen is undetermined. The protocol was immunoSEQ multiplex PCR, while the TCRdb copy is restricted to in-frame clones and leaves out a portion. The table lists some 27,000 clones, approximately 54% of them singletons. The sample in question was PBMCs, obtained before ibrutinib treatment. This chain connects TRBV10-2 to TRBJ1-1; D is possibly TRBD1 (5 bases). The clonotype was recovered from a human donor with chronic lymphocytic leukemia. DNA for the CDR3: TGCGCCAGCAGGGTGATAGGGGATGGGATCACTGAAGCTTTCTTT. It yields the protein CASRVIGDGITEAFF.